This section outlines one T cell receptor (beta chain) sequence together with its context. There are 12 residues in the CDR3. Trimming took off 5 bases at V and 9 bases at J, with 13 bases between the two ends. The sample belongs to a study of T cells in Graves' hyperthyroidism and ophthalmopathy. TCR beta CDR3 regions were amplified from RNA. Initially, a first-round RT-PCR of the TCR CDR3 employed the HTBI primer set. TCRdb called the multiplex PCR reads again in MiXCR, with one record for every CDR3 protein. Of 500,000 to 600,000 distinct CDR3 sequences listed, around 46% are singletons. The sample consisted of peripheral blood or thyroid tissue (not recorded which). This receptor was identified in an adult woman with Graves' disease, either hyperthyroidism or ophthalmopathy (not recorded which). This chain joins TRBV12-3 or TRBV12-4 and TRBJ2-5; D is ambiguous. The CDR3 DNA sequence: TGTGCCAGCAGTGTCGACCCTCAGCCCCAGTACTTC. Amino acids: CASSVDPQPQYF.